This T cell receptor beta chain comes out of a study of T cells in Graves' hyperthyroidism and ophthalmopathy (dated by TCRdb to the late 2010s). The study in broad terms: Peripheral blood was sampled at the time of initial diagnosis, prior to any treatment. A discovery cohort of 95 to 100 patients, roughly 40 with Graves' ophthalmopathy and approximately 57 with stable Graves' hyperthyroidism, was used to find distinguishing TCR V-J signatures. Prospective prediction of ophthalmopathy was tested in an independent validation cohort consisting of some 19 hyperthyroidism patients and approximately 16 patients who later progressed to ophthalmopathy. The approximately 98 discovery patients were randomly divided into training and test sets at a 7:3 ratio. In addition, the study compared T-cell repertoires in thyroid tissue and in blood from roughly 6 Graves' hyperthyroidism patients. Once sampling was done, hyperthyroidism patients were given methimazole at a starting dose of 30 mg daily, whereas ophthalmopathy patients were given high-dose intravenous methylprednisolone. The paper describes TCR Vbeta CDR3 sequencing of more than 120 peripheral blood samples, made up of 43 ophthalmopathy patients, over 70 hyperthyroidism patients and roughly 17 progressor patients. Findings and caveats that apply to the study as a whole: Ophthalmopathy was separated from stable hyperthyroidism by a 13 V-J signature model, with roughly 88% sensitivity and about 81% specificity obtained in cross-validation and 80%/75% obtained in testing. Most expanded thyroid clonotypes (frequency above 0.001) were also found in blood, which suggests that blood repertoires may mirror thyroid immune responses. Sample size was not statistically predetermined, and blinding of investigators to group allocation was not performed. In validation, the model predicted progression to ophthalmopathy with around 71% sensitivity and 72% to 85% specificity, a median of approximately 6.7 months before onset.

At the junction V is shortened by 2 bases and J by 7 bases; bases outside the gene matches: 7. CDR1 and CDR2, looked up from the germline V gene, are KGHDR and SFDVKD. The cysteine opens and the phenylalanine closes a CDR3 of 16 amino acids. Only the CDR3 DNA stays, 48 bases, in frame from base 1. Ophthalmopathy patients had moderately to severely active disease, Clinical Activity Score of at least 3, NOSPECS grade of at least 4, and duration under 3 months. Any patient with an uncontrolled infection, another autoimmune disease, pregnancy or lactation was excluded. Clinical symptoms, serum thyroxine and TRAb, thyroid ultrasound, and orbital computed tomography formed the basis for the diagnoses. PBMCs were isolated from 7.5 to 10 ml of fresh peripheral blood by Ficoll-Paque density gradient centrifugation. Total RNA was extracted using Trizol reagent, and RNA quality was assessed on an Agilent 2100 Bioanalyzer.

As concerns this clonotype: This receptor's antigen is unknown. No per-base quality is available; no much larger clone lies one base away.

Amplification of TCR beta CDR3 regions was carried out from RNA transcripts. The first round of RT-PCR for the TCR CDR3 was performed with the HTBI primer set and the Qiagen OneStep RT-PCR kit. Libraries were constructed in a second round of multiplex PCR, after which size selection and purification were performed. Libraries were sequenced paired-end with 100 bp reads on an Illumina HiSeq2000. As for the authors' bioinformatics: Raw data were processed with SOAPnuke, discarding reads with adapters, uncalled bases, mean Phred below 15, or no exact constant-primer or identifier match. High-quality paired reads were merged using COPE v1.2.5, and each unique nucleotide sequence was defined as a clonotype. MiTCR v1.1 was used to align clonotypes to the IMGT TRBV, TRBD and TRBJ reference segments. Analysis was restricted to V-J combinations with a frequency above 0.0001, which covered roughly 99% of repertoires. A TCS score was defined as the ratio between F50 (clonal expansion) and ExV (chaos), using BLOSUM62-based TCRdist between CDR3 peptides within each V-J. Welch's t-statistics and random forest reduced 500 to 650 V-J features to under 15, which were used in a naive Bayes classifier (R e1071). The public reads were run again by TCRdb, first through fastp at Q25 and then through MiXCR, and only productive beta chains were kept. Rows with one shared CDR3 protein collapse into an entry with the most common genes and DNA. TCRdb assigned the V and J calls; the authors' analysis was not used. This sample lists around 360,000 distinct CDR3 sequences; over 12% were detected once. The ten top clones hold approximately 20% of the sample.

The sequenced sample consisted of blood. Recombination joined TRBV24-1 with TRBJ2-2, with 9 junctional bases fitting TRBD2. This sequence was found in a woman in her sixties or seventies with Graves' ophthalmopathy. The CDR3 amino acid sequence is: CATSDSGSGRFGELFF. The nucleotides are TGTGCCACCAGTGATTCCGGAAGCGGGAGGTTCGGGGAGCTGTTTTTT.